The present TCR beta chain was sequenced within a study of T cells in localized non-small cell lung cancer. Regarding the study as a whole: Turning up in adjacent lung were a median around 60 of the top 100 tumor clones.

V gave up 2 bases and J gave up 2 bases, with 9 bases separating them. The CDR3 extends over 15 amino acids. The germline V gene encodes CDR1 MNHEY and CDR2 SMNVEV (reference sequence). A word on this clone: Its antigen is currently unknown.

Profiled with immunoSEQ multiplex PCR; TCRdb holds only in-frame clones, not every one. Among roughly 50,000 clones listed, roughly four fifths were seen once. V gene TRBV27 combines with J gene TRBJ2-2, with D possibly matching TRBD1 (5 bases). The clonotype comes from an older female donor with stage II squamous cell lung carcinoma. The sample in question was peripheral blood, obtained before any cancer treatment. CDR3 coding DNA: TGTGCCAGCAGTTTAAACAGGCTCAACACCGGGGAGCTGTTTTTT. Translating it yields CASSLNRLNTGELFF.